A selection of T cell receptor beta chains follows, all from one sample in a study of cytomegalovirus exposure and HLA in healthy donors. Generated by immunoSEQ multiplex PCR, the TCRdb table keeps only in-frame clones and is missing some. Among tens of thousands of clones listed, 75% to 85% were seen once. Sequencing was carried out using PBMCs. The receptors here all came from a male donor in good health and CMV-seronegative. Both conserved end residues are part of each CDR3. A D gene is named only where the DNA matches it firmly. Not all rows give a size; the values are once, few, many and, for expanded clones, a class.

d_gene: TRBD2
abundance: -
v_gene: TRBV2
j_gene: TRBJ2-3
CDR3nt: TGTGCCAGCAGTGAAACTAGCGGTGCAGATACGCAGTATTTT
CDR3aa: CASSETSGADTQYF

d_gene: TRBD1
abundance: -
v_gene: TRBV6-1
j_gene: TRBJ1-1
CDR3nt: TGTGCCAGCAGTGAGCAGGGGGTCGGTGAAGCTTTCTTT
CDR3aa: CASSEQGVGEAFF

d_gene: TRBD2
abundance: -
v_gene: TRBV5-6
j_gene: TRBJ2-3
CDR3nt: TGTGCCAGCAGCTTGTTCGGACTAGCGGGGAGAAGCACAGATACGCAGTATTTT
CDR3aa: CASSLFGLAGRSTDTQYF

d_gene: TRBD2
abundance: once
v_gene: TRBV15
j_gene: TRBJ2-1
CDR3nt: TGTGCCACCAGCAGAGTTAACGGGGGGATGATCTTC
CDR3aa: CATSRVNGGMIF

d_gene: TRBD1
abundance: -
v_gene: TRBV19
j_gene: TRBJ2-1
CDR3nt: TGTGCCAGTAGTTATGTGGAAGGGACAGGGGGTATCGATGAGCAGTTCTTC
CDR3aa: CASSYVEGTGGIDEQFF

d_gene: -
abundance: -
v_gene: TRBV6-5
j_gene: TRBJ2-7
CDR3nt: TGTGCCAGCAGTTACTCGACAGCCTACGAGCAGTACTTC
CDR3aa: CASSYSTAYEQYF

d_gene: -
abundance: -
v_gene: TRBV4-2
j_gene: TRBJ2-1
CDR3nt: TGTGCCAGCAGCCAAGAAGGTTCCCGGGGGTTATCCTACAATGAGCAGTTCTTC
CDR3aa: CASSQEGSRGLSYNEQFF

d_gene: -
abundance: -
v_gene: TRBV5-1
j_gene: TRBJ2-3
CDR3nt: TGCGCCAGCAGCTTGTCGAGGGGCACAGATACGCAGTATTTT
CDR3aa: CASSLSRGTDTQYF

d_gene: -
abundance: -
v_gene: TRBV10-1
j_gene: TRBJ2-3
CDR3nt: TGCGCCAGCATTTCCCTTGGGCCCCAAATTACAGCAGATACGCAGTATTTT
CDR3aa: CASISLGPQITADTQYF

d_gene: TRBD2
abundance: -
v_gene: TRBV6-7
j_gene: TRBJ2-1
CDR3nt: TGTGCCAGCAGTTACTCGAAGGGCGGGGGGAGTGGTTACGGGCAGTTCTTC
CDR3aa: CASSYSKGGGSGYGQFF

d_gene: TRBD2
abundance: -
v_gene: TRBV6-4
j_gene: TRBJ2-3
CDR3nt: TGTGCCAGCAGCCTAACTAGCGGGGGTAGCACAGATACGCAGTATTTT
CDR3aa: CASSLTSGGSTDTQYF

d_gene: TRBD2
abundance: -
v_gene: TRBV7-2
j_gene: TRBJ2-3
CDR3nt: TGTGCCAGCAGCTGGGAAGCGGGGGAGGTTGATACGCAGTATTTT
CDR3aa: CASSWEAGEVDTQYF

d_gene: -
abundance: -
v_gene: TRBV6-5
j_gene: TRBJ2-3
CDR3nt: TGTGCCAGCGGAGTCCTTCGGAACACAGATACGCAGTATTTT
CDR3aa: CASGVLRNTDTQYF

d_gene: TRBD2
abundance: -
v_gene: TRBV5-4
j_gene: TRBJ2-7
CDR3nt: TGTGCCAGCAGCCGGACTAGCGGGGGTTACGAGCAGTACTTC
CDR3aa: CASSRTSGGYEQYF

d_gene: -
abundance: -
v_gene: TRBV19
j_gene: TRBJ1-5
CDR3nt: TGTGCCACTCGAGACAGTTTTTACAATCAGCCCCAGCATTTT
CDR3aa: CATRDSFYNQPQHF

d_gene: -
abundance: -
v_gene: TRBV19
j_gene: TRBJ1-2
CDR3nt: TGTGCCAGTAGTGTAGGACTCAACTATGGCTACACCTTC
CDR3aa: CASSVGLNYGYTF

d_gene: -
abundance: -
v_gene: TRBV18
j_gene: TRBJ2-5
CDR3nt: TGTGCCAGCTCAACCAGGCAGTACCAAGAGACCCAGTACTTC
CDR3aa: CASSTRQYQETQYF

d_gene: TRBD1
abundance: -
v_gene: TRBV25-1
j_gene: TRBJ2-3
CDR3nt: TGTGCCAGCAGTGAACCCCGGGACAGGGTAAACACAGATACGCAGTATTTT
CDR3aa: CASSEPRDRVNTDTQYF

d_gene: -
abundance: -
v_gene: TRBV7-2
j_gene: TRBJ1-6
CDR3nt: TGTGCCAGCAGCCCCCTCGGGGTGAGGAATTCACCCCTCCACTTT
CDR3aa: CASSPLGVRNSPLHF

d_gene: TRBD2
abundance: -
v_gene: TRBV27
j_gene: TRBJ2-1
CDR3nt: TGTGCCAGCAGTTTATCCCTAGCGGGGGACAATGAGCAGTTCTTC
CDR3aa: CASSLSLAGDNEQFF

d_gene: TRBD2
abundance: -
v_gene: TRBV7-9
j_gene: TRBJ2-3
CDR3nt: TGTGCCAGCAGCTTAGCGGTTGGTACTAGCGGAACCACAGATACGCAGTATTTT
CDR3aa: CASSLAVGTSGTTDTQYF

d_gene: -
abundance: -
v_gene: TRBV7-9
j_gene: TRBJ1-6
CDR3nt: TGTGCCAGCAGCTCCGATTGGGGAGGGTCACCCCTCCACTTT
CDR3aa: CASSSDWGGSPLHF

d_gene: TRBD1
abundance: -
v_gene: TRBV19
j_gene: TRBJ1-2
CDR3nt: TGTGCCGCGGAAGCACAGGGGAGGAATGGCTACACCTTC
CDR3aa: CAAEAQGRNGYTF

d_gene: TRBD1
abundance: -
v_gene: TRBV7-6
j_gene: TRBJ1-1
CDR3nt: TGTGCCAGCAGCCCCAGGGGGTTTAGCACCACTGAAGCTTTCTTT
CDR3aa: CASSPRGFSTTEAFF

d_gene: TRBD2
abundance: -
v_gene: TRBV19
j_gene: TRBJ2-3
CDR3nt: TGTGCCAGTAGTATAGCGTCGGGGACTAGTCCCGATACGCAGTATTTT
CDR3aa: CASSIASGTSPDTQYF

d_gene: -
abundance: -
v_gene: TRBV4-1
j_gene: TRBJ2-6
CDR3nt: TGCGCCAGCAGCCAAGATGGTGAGGGCAGGGGAGACTCTGGGGCCAACGTCCTGACTTTC
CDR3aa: CASSQDGEGRGDSGANVLTF

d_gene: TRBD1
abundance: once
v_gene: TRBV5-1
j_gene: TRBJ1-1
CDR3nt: TGCGCCAGCAGCGTCGGGACAGGGAGGACTGAAGCTTTCTTT
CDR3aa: CASSVGTGRTEAFF

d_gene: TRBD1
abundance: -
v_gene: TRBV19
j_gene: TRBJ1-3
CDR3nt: TGTGCCAGTAGGGACAGGCGCTCCCTCTCTGGAAACACCATATATTTT
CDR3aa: CASRDRRSLSGNTIYF

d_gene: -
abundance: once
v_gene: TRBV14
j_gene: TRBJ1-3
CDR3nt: TGTGCCAGCAGCCGCCTCCAGGGAACTGGAAACACCATATATTTT
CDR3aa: CASSRLQGTGNTIYF

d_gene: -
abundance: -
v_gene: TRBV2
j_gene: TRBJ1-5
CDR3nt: TGTGCCAGCAGTGCCGGTTATTCAGGGGATGGTCAGCCCCAGCATTTT
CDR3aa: CASSAGYSGDGQPQHF

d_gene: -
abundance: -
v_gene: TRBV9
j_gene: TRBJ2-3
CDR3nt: TGTGCCAGCAGCGTAGGGGCAGGGAATATAGATACGCAGTATTTT
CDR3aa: CASSVGAGNIDTQYF

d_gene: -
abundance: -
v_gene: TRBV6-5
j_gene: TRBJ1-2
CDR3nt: TGTGCCAGCAGTTACTCGAACAGGGCATCGACAGGCTACACCTTC
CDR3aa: CASSYSNRASTGYTF

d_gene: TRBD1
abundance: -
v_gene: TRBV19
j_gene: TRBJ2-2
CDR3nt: TGTGCCAGTAGTATTGGGACAGGGAGTAGCCGGGAGCTGTTTTTT
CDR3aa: CASSIGTGSSRELFF

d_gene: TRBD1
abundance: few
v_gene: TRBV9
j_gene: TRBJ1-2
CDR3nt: TGTGCCAGCAGCGAGTCCCCCGGGGACAGTACTAACTATGGCTACACCTTC
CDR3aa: CASSESPGDSTNYGYTF

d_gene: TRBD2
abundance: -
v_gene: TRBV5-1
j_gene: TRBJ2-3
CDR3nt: TGCGCCAGCAGCCCGGGACTAGCGGGGGTGAGCACAGATACGCAGTATTTT
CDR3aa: CASSPGLAGVSTDTQYF

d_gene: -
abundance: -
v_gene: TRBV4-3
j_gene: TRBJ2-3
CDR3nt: TGCGCCAGCAGCCAAGGAAGGGGACTTCTCACAGATACGCAGTATTTT
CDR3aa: CASSQGRGLLTDTQYF

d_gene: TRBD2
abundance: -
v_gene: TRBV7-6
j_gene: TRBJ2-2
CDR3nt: TGTGCCAGCAGCTTCAGTTCTAGCGGGGGCCTTCGCGGAGGCACCGGGGAGCTGTTTTTT
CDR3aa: CASSFSSSGGLRGGTGELFF

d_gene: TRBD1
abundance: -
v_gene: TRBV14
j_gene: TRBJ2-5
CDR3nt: TGTGCCAGCAGCCAATGGGACAGGGTGTTTGAGGAAGAGACCCAGTACTTC
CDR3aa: CASSQWDRVFEEETQYF

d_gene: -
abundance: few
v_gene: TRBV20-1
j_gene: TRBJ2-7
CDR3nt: TGCAGTGCTAGACTTTCCTACGAGCAGTACTTC
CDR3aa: CSARLSYEQYF

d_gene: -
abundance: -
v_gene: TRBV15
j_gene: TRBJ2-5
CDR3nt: TGTGCCACCAGCAGAGATGGGGAGCTCCAAGAGACCCAGTACTTC
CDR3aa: CATSRDGELQETQYF

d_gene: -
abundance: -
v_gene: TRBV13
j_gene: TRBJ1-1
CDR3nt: TGTGCCAGCAGCTTAAGGACAGCGAACACTGAAGCTTTCTTT
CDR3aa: CASSLRTANTEAFF

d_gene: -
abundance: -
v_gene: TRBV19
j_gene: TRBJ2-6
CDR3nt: TGTGCCAGTAGTATTAAGGAGTACGGCAGCTCTGGGGCCAACGTCCTGACTTTC
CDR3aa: CASSIKEYGSSGANVLTF

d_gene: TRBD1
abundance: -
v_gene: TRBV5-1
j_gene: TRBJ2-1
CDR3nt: TGCGCCAGCAGCGGCGAGGGACAGGGCTACAATGAGCAGTTCTTC
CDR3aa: CASSGEGQGYNEQFF

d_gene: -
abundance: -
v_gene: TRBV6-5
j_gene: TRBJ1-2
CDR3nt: TGTGCCAGCAGTCGTCAGGGTGTCTATGGCTACACCTTC
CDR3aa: CASSRQGVYGYTF

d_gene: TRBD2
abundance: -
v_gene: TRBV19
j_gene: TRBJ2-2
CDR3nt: TGTGCCAGTACCATCTCGGGGGGGCGGCGCACCGGGGAGCTGTTTTTT
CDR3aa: CASTISGGRRTGELFF

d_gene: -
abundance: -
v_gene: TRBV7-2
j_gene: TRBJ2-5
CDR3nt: TGTGCCAGCAGCCCCCAAGGGGTGTCGAAAGAGCAGTACTTC
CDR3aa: CASSPQGVSKEQYF